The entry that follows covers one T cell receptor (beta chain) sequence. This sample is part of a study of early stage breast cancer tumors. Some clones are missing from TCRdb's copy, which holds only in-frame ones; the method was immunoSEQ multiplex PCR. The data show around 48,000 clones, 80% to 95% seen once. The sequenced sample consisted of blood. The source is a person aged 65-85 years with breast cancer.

The CDR3 protein is CASSLDGQGALEQYF. The CDR3 coding sequence is TGCGCCAGCAGCTTGGACGGACAGGGGGCGCTTGAGCAGTACTTC. The chain joins TRBV5-1 to TRBJ2-7; 11 bases map to TRBD1. CDR1 and CDR2 (germline): SGHRS, YFSETQ. The CDR3 has 15 residues. The junction had 6 bases not matched to a gene; V was cut back by 0 bases and J by 7 bases. The whole variable domain, remainder taken from reference TRBV5-1 and TRBJ2-7, is KAGVTQTPRYLIKTRGQQVTLSCSPISGHRSVSWYQQTPGQGLQFLFEYFSETQRNKGNFPGRFSGRQFSNSRSEMNVSTLELGDSALYLCASSLDGQGALEQYFGPGTRLTVT.